This TCR beta chain stems from a study of blood T cell repertoires in COVID-19 (dated by TCRdb to 2020 to 2022). With respect to the entire study: The collaborator samples originated in the United States, Italy and Spain and spanned the acute and convalescent phases of COVID-19. Where available, HLA class I and class II types were obtained from metadata supplied by the sample provider rather than from assay-based typing. The prospective study material was composed of cDNA or gDNA derived from T cells, B-cell-depleted T cells, or PBMCs. The repertoires were released in a freely available public database meant as a resource for research on the immune response to SARS-CoV-2. The samples were drawn from two sources: the first 160 participants of the ongoing ImmuneRACE study, and 1,000 to 1,500 subjects contributed by 6 global collaborators. The dataset comprised deeply sampled blood TCRbeta repertoires from subjects exposed to, actively infected with, or recovered from COVID-19. A de-identified subject ID, COVID-19 status, age in years and sex were almost always included in the sample metadata. Broader findings and caveats from the paper: The amount of clinical and demographic metadata varied by source and participant and was provided uncurated.

Whole blood was collected in K2EDTA tubes by collaborating institutions according to the institutions' own protocols. For TCRbeta analysis, collaborators shipped samples in one of three forms: frozen whole blood, isolated PBMCs, or DNA extracted from either of those sample types. In the case of this clone: Its antigen is currently not known. Qualities for individual bases were not recorded, and no much larger clone is one base off.

The CDR3 contains 15 residues, cysteine and phenylalanine counted. The kept DNA is CDR3 alone, 45 bases in frame from the first base. V and J lose 3 bases and 0 bases, and a span of 9 bases separates them. Via the germline V gene (reference sequence), CDR1 is LNHDA and CDR2 SQIVND. TCRbeta CDR3 regions were amplified from genomic DNA by means of the immunoSEQ Assay, a bias-controlled multiplex PCR. The paper's processing steps were these. Nucleated cell counts per sample were estimated from amplification of reference gene primers within the assay. Sequence reads were collapsed and filtered to measure the absolute abundance of every unique TCRbeta CDR3 rearrangement. For each sample, productive Simpson clonality was calculated as the square root of Simpson's diversity index over productive rearrangements. The immuneACCESS repertoire file appears here via TCRdb, limited to in-frame rearrangements. These files lack a portion of the clones; in checked studies, under half of the deficit traces to unresolved V genes, and the cause of the others is not known. The V and J calls and clone size were taken over from that table, and D and trimming were inferred from the DNA. This sample gives some 70,000 clones in total; around 86% of them show up just once. Of the sample, over 1.3% falls within the top ten clones.

The sequence joins TRBV19 to TRBJ1-5; the D gene is unclear. The specimen sequenced was peripheral blood. This TCR was sampled from a woman aged 55-70 years with acute or convalescent COVID-19. The nucleotide sequence reads TGTGCCAGTAGTATGAGAGGATATAGCAATCAGCCCCAGCATTTT. The encoded protein is CASSMRGYSNQPQHF.